The rows below give T cell receptor beta chains drawn from one sample of a study of beta chain features in type 1 diabetes. Generated by immunoSEQ multiplex PCR, the TCRdb table keeps only in-frame clones and is missing some. This table holds around 330,000 clones, 11% found once. Sequencing was performed on naive CD4+ T cells from blood. These TCRs come from a woman aged 25-40 years in good health. The CDR3 runs from the conserved cysteine through the conserved F or W. A D gene is named only where the DNA matches it firmly. Size tells how often a clone was seen (once, few, many) or the class of an expanded clone, and some rows leave it out.

clone size	V gene	J gene	D gene	CDR3 protein	CDR3 DNA
few	TRBV29-1	TRBJ2-5	TRBD1	CSVERGQGGLSETQYF	TGCAGCGTTGAGAGGGGACAGGGCGGTCTCAGCGAGACCCAGTACTTC
few	TRBV14	TRBJ2-2	.	CASSVIDSFGELFF	TGTGCCAGCAGCGTTATCGACAGTTTCGGGGAGCTGTTTTTT
.	TRBV18	TRBJ2-1	.	CASSGQEGVVPYNEQFF	TGTGCCAGCTCAGGACAGGAGGGCGTTGTGCCCTACAATGAGCAGTTCTTC
few	TRBV28	TRBJ1-1	TRBD1	CASSLSLGQRNTEAFF	TGTGCCAGCAGTTTATCCCTGGGACAGCGGAACACTGAAGCTTTCTTT
.	TRBV2	TRBJ2-6	.	CASSAGRGGANVLTF	TGTGCCAGCAGTGCCGGCCGGGGGGGGGCCAACGTCCTGACTTTC
few	TRBV4-3	TRBJ2-1	TRBD1	CASSHYQGANEQFF	TGCGCCAGCAGCCATTACCAGGGGGCGAATGAGCAGTTCTTC
.	TRBV6-5	TRBJ2-7	.	CASSYSLAGVSYEQYF	TGTGCCAGCAGTTACTCTTTGGCAGGGGTGTCCTACGAGCAGTACTTC
few	TRBV5-1	TRBJ2-3	TRBD1	CASSVGTGGPDTQYF	TGCGCCAGCAGCGTTGGGACAGGGGGCCCAGATACGCAGTATTTT
.	TRBV7-2	TRBJ2-5	TRBD1	CASSLVGTEEETQYF	TGTGCCAGCAGCTTGGTGGGGACAGAGGAAGAGACCCAGTACTTC
.	TRBV5-1	TRBJ2-7	TRBD1	CASSAPGQSSYEQYF	TGCGCCAGCAGCGCCCCGGGACAGAGCTCCTACGAGCAGTACTTC
few	TRBV23-1	TRBJ2-7	.	CASSQTGFYEQYF	TGCGCCAGCAGTCAAACAGGGTTCTACGAGCAGTACTTC
.	TRBV14	TRBJ2-2	.	CASSQFPGDTGELFF	TGTGCCAGCAGCCAATTCCCGGGAGACACCGGGGAGCTGTTTTTT
.	TRBV27	TRBJ2-7	.	CASSGSTSSSYEQYF	TGTGCCAGCAGCGGGTCGACGAGTAGCTCCTACGAGCAGTACTTC
.	TRBV5-5	TRBJ2-5	TRBD2	CASSFGAGGRGETQYF	TGTGCCAGCAGCTTTGGAGCGGGAGGGCGGGGTGAGACCCAGTACTTC
few	TRBV7-8	TRBJ2-3	TRBD2	CASSLLVGLDTDTQYF	TGTGCCAGCAGCTTACTTGTGGGACTAGACACAGATACGCAGTATTTT
many	TRBV29-1	TRBJ2-5	TRBD1	CSARDRVPQETQYF	TGCAGCGCCCGGGACAGGGTCCCTCAAGAGACCCAGTACTTC
.	TRBV7-2	TRBJ2-7	TRBD2	CASSLARSSGPSGEQYF	TGTGCCAGCAGCTTAGCGAGGTCTAGCGGGCCCTCGGGCGAGCAGTACTTC
few	TRBV7-3	TRBJ2-3	TRBD2	CASSSGLAGDTQYF	TGTGCCAGCAGCTCCGGACTAGCGGGAGATACGCAGTATTTT
.	TRBV2	TRBJ2-7	TRBD2	CARRTSGTYEQYF	TGTGCCAGAAGGACTAGCGGGACCTACGAGCAGTACTTC
.	TRBV7-9	TRBJ1-1	TRBD1	CASSYSQGATAFF	TGTGCCAGCAGCTACTCGCAGGGGGCTACAGCTTTCTTT
few	TRBV7-8	TRBJ2-4	TRBD1	CASRGTENIQYF	TGTGCCAGCAGGGGGACAGAAAACATTCAGTACTTC
.	TRBV30	TRBJ1-1	.	CAWSKSGEAFF	TGTGCCTGGAGTAAGAGCGGGGAAGCTTTCTTT
.	TRBV28	TRBJ2-7	.	CASKGHLYEQYF	TGTGCCAGCAAAGGACATCTTTACGAGCAGTACTTC
few	TRBV2	TRBJ2-1	TRBD1	CASSGTGELNEQFF	TGTGCCAGCAGTGGAACAGGGGAACTCAATGAGCAGTTCTTC
.	TRBV9	TRBJ2-7	.	CASSVGGDLLYEQYF	TGTGCCAGCAGCGTGGGGGGAGACCTTCTCTACGAGCAGTACTTC
.	TRBV9	TRBJ2-5	TRBD2	CASSVVGLADQETQYF	TGTGCCAGCAGCGTAGTGGGACTAGCGGATCAAGAGACCCAGTACTTC